The 25 T cell receptor beta chains below all came from one sample that was sequenced in a study of shared clonotypes between healthy human individuals. Data came from immunoSEQ multiplex PCR; TCRdb stores just in-frame clones and leaves some out. The table includes approximately 640,000 clones, 90% detected once. Sequenced input: memory CD8+ T cells from PBMCs. Subset reported: CD45RO+ cells pooled with CCR7-negative TemRA cells. These TCRs come from a man aged 18 to 35 in good health. Some clones in this sample may be carry-over from other donors' samples.

V usage is TRBV21-1 and J usage is TRBJ2-7; the D call TRBD1 from the table was never checked on the DNA. TRBV21-1 is given as a pseudogene. The CDR3 has 15 amino acids. The CDR3 reads CASSNPGGQGAEQYF. DNA of the CDR3: TGTGCCAGCAGCAACCCCGGGGGACAGGGGGCCGAGCAGTACTTC.

The V and J genes are TRBV28 and TRBJ1-5; D not resolved. The CDR3 spans 14 residues. Germline-derived CDR1 and CDR2 are MDHEN and SYDVKM. Trimming took off 3 bases at V and 5 bases at J, with 11 bases between the two ends. Here the CDR3 DNA reads TGTGCCAGCAGTTTGTTAGGAGGGTATCAGCCCCAGCATTTT. It is translated as CASSLLGGYQPQHF.

The chain links TRBV10-3 to TRBJ1-1, with TRBD1 as a possible D gene (5 bases). The V and J ends lost 1 base and 2 bases respectively, with 11 bases between them. This CDR3 contains 15 residues. Germline loops: CDR1 ENHRY, CDR2 SYGVKD. The CDR3 coding sequence is TGTGCCATCAGTGAGTGGGGACTGAACAACACTGAAGCTTTCTTT. It encodes CAISEWGLNNTEAFF.

CDR3 DNA sequence: TGTGCCAGCAGTCCTGGCTACGCCCAAGAGACCCAGTACTTC. Its translation is CASSPGYAQETQYF. The chain couples TRBV6-6 to TRBJ2-5; D is unclear. The CDR3 covers 14 residues. The V end lost 5 bases, the J end lost 1 base, and 11 bases lay between the germline ends. The V gene's germline CDR1 is MNHNY and CDR2 SVGAGI (reference sequence).

The CDR3 loop reads CASSYGQGFRTEAFF. Written as DNA, the CDR3 is TGTGCCAGCAGTTACGGTCAGGGCTTTCGAACTGAAGCTTTCTTT. V is TRBV6-5 and J is TRBJ1-1; perhaps TRBD1 as D (5 bases). Germline CDR1 MNHEY, CDR2 SVGAGI. This CDR3 is built from 15 residues. Between the trimmed V and J ends, which lost 2 bases and 5 bases, there was a span of 15 bases.

This clone was picked up one time. The chain uses TRBV2 and TRBJ1-1; D may be TRBD1 (5 bases). This CDR3 region has 15 residues. Germline V gene sequence: CDR1 SNHLY, CDR2 FYNNEI. Trimming shortened V by 8 bases and J by 8 bases, and 24 bases separated the two germline ends. CDR3 loop: CASPGQGPARYEAFF. The CDR3 DNA is TGTGCCAGCCCGGGGCAGGGTCCAGCCCGCTACGAAGCTTTCTTT.

The chain combines TRBV27 with TRBJ2-7, with 7 bases that match TRBD1. V lost 6 bases to trimming and J lost 3 bases; unmatched junction nucleotides: 11. The CDR3 runs to 15 residues. Germline CDR1 MNHEY, CDR2 SMNVEV (reference sequence). CDR3 in DNA: TGTGCCAGCAGCATATTACAGGGGTTGATCTACGAGCAGTACTTC. Its translation: CASSILQGLIYEQYF.

This rearrangement joins TRBV27 to TRBJ2-7; 9 bases are shared with TRBD1. Trimming took 5 bases from V and 3 from J; bases not matched to a gene: 8. CDR3 length equals 15 residues. The germline V gene has CDR1 MNHEY and CDR2 SMNVEV (reference sequence). For the CDR3, the DNA is TGTGCCAGCAGTATCACCGGGACAGGGTTCTACGAGCAGTACTTC. Translated: CASSITGTGFYEQYF.

V usage is TRBV4-1 and J usage is TRBJ2-5, with D uncertain. Germline lookup yields CDR1 MGHRA and CDR2 YSYEKL. This CDR3 comprises 13 residues. V dropped 4 bases and J dropped 5 bases, with 11 bases sitting between them. The CDR3 sequence is CASSLVRTETQYF. The CDR3 nucleotides read TGCGCCAGCAGCCTAGTTAGGACCGAGACCCAGTACTTC.

J is TRBJ1-4 and V is TRBV7-2, with 7 bases fitting TRBD1. V was clipped by 3 bases and J by 2 bases; unmatched bases: 3. The CDR3 sequence is 15 residues long. Germline V gives CDR1 SGHTA, CDR2 FQGNSA. The CDR3 region is CASSFLTGTNEKLFF. The DNA of the CDR3 is TGTGCCAGCAGCTTCCTGACAGGGACTAATGAAAAACTGTTTTTT.

The chain is built from TRBV6-5 and TRBJ2-7; TRBD1 matches at 9 bases. V shed 5 bases, J shed 2 bases, and the junction held 7 bases outside the gene matches. The CDR3 has 15 residues. Per the germline V gene, CDR1 is MNHEY and CDR2 is SVGAGI. CDR3 DNA: TGTGCCAGCAGTGGACCCGGGACAGGGACCTACGAGCAGTACTTC. The encoded protein is CASSGPGTGTYEQYF.

A word on this clone: One junction end disagrees with the germline gene, perhaps due to a read error. The chain carries TRBV10-2 and TRBJ1-2, with 7 bases that match TRBD1. Germline CDR1 and CDR2: WSHSY and SAAADI. The CDR3 extends over 11 amino acids. The CDR3, as DNA: TGCGCCAGCAGTGGTGGAGGACAGGCCGTCTTC. It translates to CASSGGGQAVF.

The chain recombines TRBV6-4 with TRBJ2-1; D is undetermined. Germline CDR1 is MRHNA and CDR2 is SNTAGT. The ends were cut back, 10 bases at V and 4 bases at J, with 5 bases in the middle. The CDR3 is made up of 10 amino acids. The CDR3 DNA follows: TGTGCCACCTCTTACAATGAGCAGTTCTTC. Translated, it gives CATSYNEQFF.

This sequence joins TRBV13 and TRBJ2-3, with a weak D call TRBD2 (6 bases). Trimming cost V 8 bases and J 5 bases, with 11 bases left between them. This CDR3 spans 12 amino acids. Germline CDR1 reads PRHDT; CDR2 reads FYEKMQ (reference sequence). CDR3 nucleotide sequence: TGTGCCAGCTCCCGGGAGTTAGATACGCAGTATTTT. It codes for CASSRELDTQYF.

The chain joins TRBV28 to TRBJ2-7; D remains unclear. CDR3 length equals 13 residues. Germline-derived CDR1 and CDR2 are MDHEN and SYDVKM. V shed 6 bases and J shed 7 bases, with 16 bases lying between them. CDR3 amino acids: CASRSDRSGEQYF. The CDR3 region has the DNA TGTGCCAGCAGATCGGACCGTTCTGGAGAGCAGTACTTC.

The DNA of the CDR3 is TGTGCCAGCAGGCTTACACCGGGACTGCTCAATCAGCCCCAGCATTTT. Its translation is CASRLTPGLLNQPQHF. This chain links TRBV2 with TRBJ1-5, with D maybe TRBD1 (5 bases). Germline V gene data show CDR1 as SNHLY and CDR2 as FYNNEI. This CDR3 has 16 amino acids. Trimming took off 6 bases at V and 3 bases at J, with 18 bases between the two ends.

This clone was picked up one time. The V and J genes are TRBV11-2 and TRBJ1-2, with 8 bases matching TRBD1. The CDR3 length is 16 residues. V lost 1 base and J lost 5; bases outside the gene matches: 9. Germline V gene data show CDR1 as SGHAT and CDR2 as FQNNGV. For the CDR3, the DNA is TGTGCCAGCAGCTTAGTAGGGACAGGTGAACTTTATGGCTACACCTTC. This encodes CASSLVGTGELYGYTF.

The chain uses TRBV28 and TRBJ1-5, with 9 bases matching TRBD1. Germline assignment: CDR1 MDHEN and CDR2 SYDVKM. With 6 bases clipped from V and 4 bases from J, the junction kept 7 bases outside the gene matches. The CDR3 totals 15 residues. CDR3 DNA sequence: TGTGCCAGCAGCGCTGTGGGACAGGGTAATCAGCCCCAGCATTTT. Amino acid sequence: CASSAVGQGNQPQHF.

The rearrangement links TRBV28 to TRBJ1-1, with D uncertain. Germline V gives CDR1 MDHEN, CDR2 SYDVKM. The germline V and J ends were trimmed by 2 bases and 0 bases, with 16 bases remaining between them. CDR3 size: 17 residues. The CDR3 region is CASSLPLPVGMNTEAFF. CDR3 DNA sequence: TGTGCCAGCAGTTTACCCCTGCCAGTGGGAATGAACACTGAAGCTTTCTTT. The variable domain in full, with the rest retrieved from reference TRBV28 and TRBJ1-1, is DVKVTQSSRYLVKRTGEKVFLECVQDMDHENMFWYRQDPGLGLRLIYFSYDVKMKEKGDIPEGYSVSREKKERFSLILESASTNQTSMYLCASSLPLPVGMNTEAFFGQGTRLTVV.

In regard to this clone: This same CDR3 is encoded by further DNA sequences in the sample. The chain couples TRBV27 to TRBJ2-7; TRBD1 or TRBD2 may be the D gene (6 bases each). V lost 6 bases to trimming and J lost 0 bases, with 9 bases between them. Germline values: CDR1 MNHEY, CDR2 SMNVEV (reference sequence). The CDR3 covers 13 residues. The DNA for the CDR3 is TGTGCCAGCAGCTCGGGGGCCTCCTACGAGCAGTACTTC. This gives the protein CASSSGASYEQYF.

The V call is TRBV6-1, the J call TRBJ1-2; 7 positions match TRBD1. Germline lookup yields CDR1 MNHNS and CDR2 SASEGT. The CDR3 has 11 residues. Trimming removed 10 bases from V and 4 bases from J; junction bases left unmatched: 3. The CDR3 sequence is CATRDSYGYTF. In nucleotides, the CDR3 is TGTGCCACCAGGGACAGCTATGGCTACACCTTC.

V usage is TRBV25-1 and J usage is TRBJ2-1, with 9 nucleotides matching TRBD2. CDR1 is MGHDK and CDR2 is SYGVNS in the germline V gene. The CDR3 runs 15 residues. The ends lost 10 bases at V and 3 bases at J; junction bases unmatched: 10. This chain's CDR3 is CATGASGTFYNEQFF. CDR3 in DNA: TGTGCCACCGGGGCTAGCGGGACCTTCTACAATGAGCAGTTCTTC.

In regard to this clone: No conserved phenylalanine or tryptophan ends this CDR3, so it is likely a read error. No DNA is shown, since the ends of the CDR3 on it are uncertain; the CDR3 is the one TCRdb lists. This chain joins TRBV25-1 and TRBJ2-7; TRBD2 reflects the table's D call only, with no check against the DNA. The CDR3 has 8 amino acids, counting both end residues. CDR1 and CDR2 from the germline V gene are MGHDK and SYGVNS. CDR3 in amino acids: CASSEERL.

V gene TRBV28 combines with J gene TRBJ2-3; TRBD2 aligns across 8 bases. V lost 1 base, J lost 4 bases, and 7 bases stayed unmatched. Germline V CDR1 and CDR2: MDHEN, SYDVKM. This CDR3 region has 16 residues. CDR3 region: CASSLSWREVADTQYF. The CDR3 bases are TGTGCCAGCAGTTTATCCTGGCGGGAGGTGGCAGATACGCAGTATTTT.

The CDR3 nucleotides read TGTGCCAGCTCACCAGGGGACAGGGGGCGATACGAGCAGTACTTC. It codes for CASSPGDRGRYEQYF. This chain uses TRBV18 with TRBJ2-7, with 12 bases matching TRBD1. Germline CDR1 KGHSH, CDR2 LQKENI. CDR3 length: 15 residues. The V segment lost 2 bases and the J segment 4 bases; nucleotides outside the gene matches: 3. Supplemented by reference TRBV18 and TRBJ2-7, the full variable domain reads NAGVMQNPRHLVRRRGQEARLRCSPMKGHSHVYWYRQLPEEGLKFMVYLQKENIIDESGMPKERFSAEFPKEGPSILRIQQVVRGDSAAYFCASSPGDRGRYEQYFGPGTRLTVT.